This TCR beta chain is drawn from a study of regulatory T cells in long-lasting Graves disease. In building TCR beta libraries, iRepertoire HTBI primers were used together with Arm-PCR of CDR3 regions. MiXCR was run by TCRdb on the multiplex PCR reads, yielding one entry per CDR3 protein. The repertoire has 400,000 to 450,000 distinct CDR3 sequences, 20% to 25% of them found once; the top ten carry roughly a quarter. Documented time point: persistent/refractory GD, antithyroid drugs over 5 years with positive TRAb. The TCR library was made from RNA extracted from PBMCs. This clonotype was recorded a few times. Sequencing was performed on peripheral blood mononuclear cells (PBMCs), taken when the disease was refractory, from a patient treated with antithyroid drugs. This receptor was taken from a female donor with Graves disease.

CDR3 sequence reads: CSARVDGFEQFF. The DNA of the CDR3 is TGCAGTGCTAGAGTTGACGGGTTTGAGCAGTTCTTC. The chain is built from TRBV20-1 and TRBJ2-1, with D unresolved. CDR1 DFQATT and CDR2 SNEGSKA come from the germline V gene (reference sequence). This CDR3 has 12 residues. V shed 1 base and J shed 9 bases, with 10 bases lying between them.